Listed here is a single T cell receptor beta chain. Its antigen is not known. The sample is drawn from a study of shared clonotypes between healthy human individuals. Findings and caveats of the study: Depth was large, yet rarefaction showed that sorted-subset sequencing was incomplete. Investigators collected only blood, and repertoires in tissues likely differ. A limitation of the genetic and exposure-history diversity represented arose from few donors.

The assay was immunoSEQ multiplex PCR, and TCRdb's table has in-frame clones only and misses some. Of approximately 2,000,000 clones in the sample, 80% to 95% were seen once. Germline V gene sequence: CDR1 LNHDA, CDR2 SQIVND (reference sequence). The CDR3 length is 16 residues. V trimming: 6 bases; J trimming: 7 bases; junction bases outside the gene matches: 14. Sequencing was carried out using naive CD4+ T cells from PBMCs. Indicated subset: CD45RA+ positively selected. The receptor was isolated from a man younger than 30 in good health. Some clones in this sample may be carry-over from other donors' samples. The chain is built from TRBV19 and TRBJ2-1; 8 positions match TRBD2. The CDR3 DNA follows: TGTGCCAGTAGCACGCCGGGACTAGGGAGGGGGAATGAGCAGTTCTTC. It specifies CASSTPGLGRGNEQFF.